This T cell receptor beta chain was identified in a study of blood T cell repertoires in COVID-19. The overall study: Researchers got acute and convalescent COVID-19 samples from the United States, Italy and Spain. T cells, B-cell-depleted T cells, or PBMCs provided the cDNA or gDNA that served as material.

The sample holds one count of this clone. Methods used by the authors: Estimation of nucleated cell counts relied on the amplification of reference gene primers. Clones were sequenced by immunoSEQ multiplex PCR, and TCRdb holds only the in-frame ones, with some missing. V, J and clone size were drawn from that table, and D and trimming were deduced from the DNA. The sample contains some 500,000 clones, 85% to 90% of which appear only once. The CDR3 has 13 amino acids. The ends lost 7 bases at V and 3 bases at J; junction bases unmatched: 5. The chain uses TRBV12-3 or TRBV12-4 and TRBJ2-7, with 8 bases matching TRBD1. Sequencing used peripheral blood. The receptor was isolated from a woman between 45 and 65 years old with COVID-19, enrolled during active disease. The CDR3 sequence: CASTEQGDYEQYF. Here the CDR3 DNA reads TGTGCCAGCACTGAACAGGGGGACTACGAGCAGTACTTC.